This T cell receptor (beta chain) was sequenced in a study of chemoradiotherapy in HPV16-positive cancers. At the level of the study: Candidate HPV-specific T-cell clones and common TCR motifs came from functional assays in two HPV16-positive patients.

V lost 1 base to trimming and J lost 0 bases, with 1 base between them. Germline V gives CDR1 SGHAT, CDR2 FQNNGV. This CDR3 region has 13 residues. Findings of the study overall: HPV-responsive T-cell expansion during chemoradiotherapy was linked to improved recurrence-free survival in HPV16-positive patients. Candidate HPV-specific clones and E7-related TCR motifs grew in tumor during treatment.

Profiled with immunoSEQ multiplex PCR; TCRdb holds only in-frame clones, not every one. In the table there are roughly 19,000 clones, approximately 87% of which are singletons. This clone was seen a few times. No antigen is known for it. The sample has other DNA sequences that encode this CDR3 too. The TCR originated in a human donor with HPV-associated anogenital cancer. The rearrangement uses TRBV11-2 and TRBJ1-5; D call uncertain. This specimen consisted of blood, obtained from a patient who underwent chemoradiotherapy. Here the CDR3 reads CASSLGSNQPQHF. For the CDR3, the DNA is TGTGCCAGCAGCTTAGGTAGCAATCAGCCCCAGCATTTT.